These 10 T cell receptor beta chains came from one sample sequenced in a study of blood T cell repertoires in COVID-19. TCRdb's table, derived via immunoSEQ multiplex PCR, lists solely in-frame clones and lacks some. The sample has tens of thousands of clones, over 70% seen once. The sample was peripheral blood. These receptors were taken from a man in his fifties with acute or convalescent COVID-19.

The chain links TRBV5-1 to TRBJ2-5, with 7 bases that match TRBD1. V dropped 4 bases and J dropped 2; count of bases not matched to a gene: 5. Per germline, CDR1 SGHRS and CDR2 YFSETQ. The length of the CDR3 is 14 residues. CDR3 DNA: TGCGCCAGCAGCAAAGGGACAGTTCAAGAGACCCAGTACTTC. It yields the protein CASSKGTVQETQYF.

This clone was counted a few times. V usage is TRBV21-1 and J usage is TRBJ1-4; TRBD1 is the table's D call, not checked against the DNA. TRBV21-1 is a recognized pseudogene. The CDR3 extends over 15 amino acids. For the CDR3, the DNA is TGTGCCAGCAGCTATAACAGGACCCCGGGTGAAAAACTGTTTTTT. Residues: CASSYNRTPGEKLFF.

The chain is built from TRBV9 and TRBJ2-3; 9 bases are shared with TRBD2. Trimming removed 3 bases from V and 2 bases from J; junction bases left unmatched: 4. This CDR3 region has 15 residues. Germline V gives CDR1 SGDLS, CDR2 YYNGEE. The CDR3 protein is CASSASSGVTDTQYF. Here the CDR3 DNA reads TGTGCCAGCAGCGCATCTAGCGGGGTCACAGATACGCAGTATTTT.

This sequence joins TRBV6-2 or TRBV6-3 and TRBJ1-1, with 8 bases that match TRBD1. V shed 5 bases, J shed 1 base, and the junction held 3 bases outside the gene matches. Germline values: CDR1 MNHEY, CDR2 SVGEGT. The CDR3 runs 14 residues. The CDR3 reads CASSSGQGNTEAFF. CDR3 bases: TGTGCCAGCAGTAGCGGACAGGGGAACACTGAAGCTTTCTTT.

The V call is TRBV7-3, the J call TRBJ2-7, with 7 bases matching TRBD1. The germline CDR1 and CDR2 sequences are SGHTA and FQGTGA. The CDR3 consists of 15 residues. The junction had 7 bases not matched to a gene; V was cut back by 1 base and J by 4 bases. CDR3 DNA sequence: TGTGCCAGCAGCTTAAGTCCCGGGACAGAGTACGAGCAGTACTTC. As protein: CASSLSPGTEYEQYF.

This rearrangement joins TRBV7-9 to TRBJ1-2, with a possible D match to TRBD1 (6 bases). V was clipped by 5 bases and J by 6 bases, with 22 bases between them. There are 16 residues in the CDR3. Germline-derived CDR1 and CDR2 are SEHNR and FQNEAQ (reference sequence). CDR3 loop: CASSILTGARGDGYTF. The CDR3 region has the DNA TGTGCCAGCAGCATACTGACAGGCGCCAGAGGTGATGGCTACACCTTC.

This clone was found once. The V and J genes are TRBV7-3 and TRBJ2-7; possible D gene TRBD1, 6 bases. The CDR3 consists of 15 residues. Germline CDR1 and CDR2: SGHTA and FQGTGA. V was pared by 5 bases and J by 5 bases, with 19 bases between. The CDR3 spells CASSPSLNRAHEQYF. The CDR3 bases are TGTGCCAGCAGCCCCTCGTTGAACAGGGCCCACGAGCAGTACTTC.

In its sample, this clone was seen a few times. This sequence joins TRBV6-6 and TRBJ1-6; D remains unclear. The CDR3 has 14 amino acids. The germline V and J ends were trimmed by 10 bases and 10 bases, with 20 bases remaining between them. Germline CDR1 reads MNHNY; CDR2 reads SVGAGI (reference sequence). CDR3: CATRDLLNLSPLHF. CDR3 DNA: TGTGCCACACGTGACTTATTAAACCTCTCACCCCTCCACTTT.

This chain joins TRBV5-6 and TRBJ2-1, with TRBD2 identical over 7 bases. This CDR3 region has 14 residues. J lost 6 bases, V lost 3 bases, and 6 bases had no gene match. CDR1 and CDR2 (germline): SGHDT, YYEEEE. CDR3 in amino acids: CASSSLAHRNEQFF. CDR3 nucleotides: TGTGCCAGCAGCTCACTAGCGCACCGCAATGAGCAGTTCTTC.

The chain is built from TRBV11-2 and TRBJ2-3, with a possible D match to TRBD2 (6 bases). Germline-derived CDR1 and CDR2 are SGHAT and FQNNGV. The V and J ends lost 4 bases and 4 bases respectively, with 15 bases between them. This CDR3 region has 15 residues. The CDR3, as DNA: TGTGCCAGCAGCTCGATTCGGGGGTCGGCAGATACGCAGTATTTT. Translated: CASSSIRGSADTQYF.